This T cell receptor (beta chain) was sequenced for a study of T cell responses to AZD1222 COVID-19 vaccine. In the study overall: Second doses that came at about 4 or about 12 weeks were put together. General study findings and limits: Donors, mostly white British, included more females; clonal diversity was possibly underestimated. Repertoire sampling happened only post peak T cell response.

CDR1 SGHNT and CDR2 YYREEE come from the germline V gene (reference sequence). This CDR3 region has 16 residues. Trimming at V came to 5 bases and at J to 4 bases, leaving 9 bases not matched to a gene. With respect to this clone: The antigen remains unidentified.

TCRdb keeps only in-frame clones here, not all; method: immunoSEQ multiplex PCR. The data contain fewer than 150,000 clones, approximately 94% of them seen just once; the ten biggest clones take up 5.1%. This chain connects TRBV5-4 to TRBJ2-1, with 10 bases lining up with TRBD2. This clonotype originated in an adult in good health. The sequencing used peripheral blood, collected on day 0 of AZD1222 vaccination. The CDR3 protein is CASRRTTSGSYNEQFF. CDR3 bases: TGTGCCAGCAGACGAACGACTAGCGGGTCATACAATGAGCAGTTCTTC.